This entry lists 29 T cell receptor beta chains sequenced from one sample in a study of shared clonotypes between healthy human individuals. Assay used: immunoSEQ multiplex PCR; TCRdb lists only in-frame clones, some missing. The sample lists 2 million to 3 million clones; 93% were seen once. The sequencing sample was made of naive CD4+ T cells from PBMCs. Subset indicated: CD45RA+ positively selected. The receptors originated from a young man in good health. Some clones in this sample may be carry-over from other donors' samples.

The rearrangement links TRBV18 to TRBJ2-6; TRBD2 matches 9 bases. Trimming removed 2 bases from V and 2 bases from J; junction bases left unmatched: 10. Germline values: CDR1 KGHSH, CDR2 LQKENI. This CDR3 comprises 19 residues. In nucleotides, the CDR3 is TGTGCCAGCTCACCAGGTCTAGCGGGATTCCCGCCTGGGGCCAACGTCCTGACTTTC. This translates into CASSPGLAGFPPGANVLTF.

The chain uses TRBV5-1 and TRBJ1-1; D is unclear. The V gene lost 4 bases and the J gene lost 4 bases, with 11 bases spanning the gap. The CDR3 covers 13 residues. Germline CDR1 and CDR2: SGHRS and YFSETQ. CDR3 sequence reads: CASSLRHGTEAFF. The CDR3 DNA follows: TGCGCCAGCAGCCTAAGGCACGGCACTGAAGCTTTCTTT.

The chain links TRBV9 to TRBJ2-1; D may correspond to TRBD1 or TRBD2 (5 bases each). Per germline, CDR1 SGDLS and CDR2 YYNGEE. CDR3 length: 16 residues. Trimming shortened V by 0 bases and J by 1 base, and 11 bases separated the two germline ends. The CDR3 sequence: CASSVGDLGSYNEQFF. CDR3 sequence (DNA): TGTGCCAGCAGCGTAGGGGACCTCGGATCCTACAATGAGCAGTTCTTC.

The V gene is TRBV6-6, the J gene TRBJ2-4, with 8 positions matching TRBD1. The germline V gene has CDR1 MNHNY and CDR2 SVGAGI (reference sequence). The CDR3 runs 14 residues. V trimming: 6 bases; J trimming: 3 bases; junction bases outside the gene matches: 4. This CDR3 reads CASSQTGDKNIQYF. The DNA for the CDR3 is TGTGCCAGCAGCCAGACAGGGGACAAAAACATTCAGTACTTC.

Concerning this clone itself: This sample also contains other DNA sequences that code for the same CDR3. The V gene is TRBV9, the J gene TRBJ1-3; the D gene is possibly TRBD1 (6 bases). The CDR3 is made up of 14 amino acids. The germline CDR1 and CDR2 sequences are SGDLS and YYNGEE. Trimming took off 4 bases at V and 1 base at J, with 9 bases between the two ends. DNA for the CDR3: TGTGCCAGCAGCCCCAGGGGTTCTGGAAACACCATATATTTT. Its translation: CASSPRGSGNTIYF.

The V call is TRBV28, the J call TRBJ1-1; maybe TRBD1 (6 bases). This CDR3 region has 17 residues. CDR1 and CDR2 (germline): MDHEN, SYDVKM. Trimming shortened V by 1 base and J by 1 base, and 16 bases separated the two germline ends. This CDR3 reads CASSLFGGGPANTEAFF. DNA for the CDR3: TGTGCCAGCAGTTTATTCGGCGGGGGCCCCGCGAACACTGAAGCTTTCTTT.

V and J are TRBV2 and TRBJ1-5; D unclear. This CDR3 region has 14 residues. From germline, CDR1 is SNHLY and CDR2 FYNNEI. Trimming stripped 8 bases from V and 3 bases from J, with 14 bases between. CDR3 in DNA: TGTGCCAGCGACACCGGACGGAACAATCAGCCCCAGCATTTT. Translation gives CASDTGRNNQPQHF.

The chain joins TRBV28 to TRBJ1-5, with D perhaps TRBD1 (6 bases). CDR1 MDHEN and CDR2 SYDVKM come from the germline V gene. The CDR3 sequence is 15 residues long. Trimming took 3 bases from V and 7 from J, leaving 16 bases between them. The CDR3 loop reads CASSFRQGQGQPQHF. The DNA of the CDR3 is TGTGCCAGCAGTTTTAGGCAGGGGCAGGGGCAGCCCCAGCATTTT.

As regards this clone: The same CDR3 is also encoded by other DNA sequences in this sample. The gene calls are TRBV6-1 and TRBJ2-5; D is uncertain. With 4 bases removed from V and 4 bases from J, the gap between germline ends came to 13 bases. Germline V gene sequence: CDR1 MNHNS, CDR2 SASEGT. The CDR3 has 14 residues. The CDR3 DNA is TGTGCCAGCAGTGCCGGTGGAGCCGGAGAGACCCAGTACTTC. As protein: CASSAGGAGETQYF.

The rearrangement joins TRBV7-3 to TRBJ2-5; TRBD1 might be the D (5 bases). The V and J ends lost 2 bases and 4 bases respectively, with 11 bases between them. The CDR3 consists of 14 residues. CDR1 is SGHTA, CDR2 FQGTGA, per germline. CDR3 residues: CASSLGQGIETQYF. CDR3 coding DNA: TGTGCCAGCAGCTTAGGGCAGGGAATAGAGACCCAGTACTTC.

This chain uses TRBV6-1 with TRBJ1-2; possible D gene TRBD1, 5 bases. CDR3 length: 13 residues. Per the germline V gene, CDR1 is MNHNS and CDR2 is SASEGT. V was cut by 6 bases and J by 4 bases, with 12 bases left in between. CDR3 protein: CASRVDRPYGYTF. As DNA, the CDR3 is TGTGCCAGCAGAGTAGACAGACCCTATGGCTACACCTTC.

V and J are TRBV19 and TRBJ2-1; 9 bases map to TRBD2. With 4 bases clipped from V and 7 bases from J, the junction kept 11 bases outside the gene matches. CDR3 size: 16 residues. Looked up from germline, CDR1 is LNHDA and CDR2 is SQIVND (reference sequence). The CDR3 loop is CASSTLGTSISNEQFF. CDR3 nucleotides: TGTGCCAGTAGTACCCTCGGGACTAGCATATCGAATGAGCAGTTCTTC.

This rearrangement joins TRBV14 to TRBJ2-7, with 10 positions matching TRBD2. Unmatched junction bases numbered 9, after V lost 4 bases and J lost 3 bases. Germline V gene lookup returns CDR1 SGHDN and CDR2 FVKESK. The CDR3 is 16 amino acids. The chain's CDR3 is CASSPLTSGRVYEQYF. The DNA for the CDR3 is TGTGCCAGCAGCCCGCTTACGAGCGGGAGGGTCTACGAGCAGTACTTC.

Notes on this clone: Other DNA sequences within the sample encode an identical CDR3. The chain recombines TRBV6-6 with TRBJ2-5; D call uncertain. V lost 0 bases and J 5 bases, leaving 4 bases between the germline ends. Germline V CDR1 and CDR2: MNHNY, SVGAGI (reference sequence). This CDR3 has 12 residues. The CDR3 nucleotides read TGTGCCAGCAGTTACTCGAAGGAGACCCAGTACTTC. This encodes CASSYSKETQYF.

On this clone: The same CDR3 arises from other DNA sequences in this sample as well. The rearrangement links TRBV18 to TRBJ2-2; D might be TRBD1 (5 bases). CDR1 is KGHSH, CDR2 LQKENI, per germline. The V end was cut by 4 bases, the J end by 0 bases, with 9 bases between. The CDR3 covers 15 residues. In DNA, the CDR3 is TGTGCCAGCTCACGAGACAGATCGAACACCGGGGAGCTGTTTTTT. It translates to CASSRDRSNTGELFF.

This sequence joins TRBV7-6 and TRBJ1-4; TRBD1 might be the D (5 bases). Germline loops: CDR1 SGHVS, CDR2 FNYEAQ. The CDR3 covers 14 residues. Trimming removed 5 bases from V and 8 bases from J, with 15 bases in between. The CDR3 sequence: CASSQQVSGEKLFF. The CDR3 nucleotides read TGTGCCAGCAGCCAACAGGTTTCAGGGGAAAAACTGTTTTTT.

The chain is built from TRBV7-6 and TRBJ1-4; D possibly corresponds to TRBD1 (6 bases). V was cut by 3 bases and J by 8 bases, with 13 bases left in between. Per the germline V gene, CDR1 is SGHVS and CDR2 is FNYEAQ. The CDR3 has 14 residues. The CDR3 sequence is CASSFYGQTEKLFF. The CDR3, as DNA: TGTGCCAGCAGCTTCTACGGACAGACGGAAAAACTGTTTTTT.

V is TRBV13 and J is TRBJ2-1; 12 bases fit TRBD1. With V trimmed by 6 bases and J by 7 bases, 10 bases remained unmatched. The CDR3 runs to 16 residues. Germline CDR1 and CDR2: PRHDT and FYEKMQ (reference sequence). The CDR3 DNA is TGTGCCAGCAGTTTCGTAACGGGACAGGGGGCGAATGAGCAGTTCTTC. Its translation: CASSFVTGQGANEQFF.

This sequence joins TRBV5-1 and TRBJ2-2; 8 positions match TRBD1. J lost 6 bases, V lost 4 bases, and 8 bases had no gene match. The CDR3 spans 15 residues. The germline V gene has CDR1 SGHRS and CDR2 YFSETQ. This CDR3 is CASSLQTGEAGELFF. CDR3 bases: TGCGCCAGCAGCCTGCAGACAGGGGAAGCCGGGGAGCTGTTTTTT.

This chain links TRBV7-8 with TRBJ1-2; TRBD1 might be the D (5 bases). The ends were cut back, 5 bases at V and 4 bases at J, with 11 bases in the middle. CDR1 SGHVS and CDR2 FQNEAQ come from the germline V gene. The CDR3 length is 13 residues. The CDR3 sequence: CASSPSGPYGYTF. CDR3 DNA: TGTGCCAGCAGCCCCTCAGGGCCCTATGGCTACACCTTC.

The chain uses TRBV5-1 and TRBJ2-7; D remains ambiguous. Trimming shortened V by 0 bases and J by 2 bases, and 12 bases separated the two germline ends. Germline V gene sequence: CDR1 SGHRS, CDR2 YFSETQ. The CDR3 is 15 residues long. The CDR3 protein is CASSLALNRAYEQYF. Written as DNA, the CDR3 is TGCGCCAGCAGCTTGGCCTTAAACCGAGCCTACGAGCAGTACTTC.

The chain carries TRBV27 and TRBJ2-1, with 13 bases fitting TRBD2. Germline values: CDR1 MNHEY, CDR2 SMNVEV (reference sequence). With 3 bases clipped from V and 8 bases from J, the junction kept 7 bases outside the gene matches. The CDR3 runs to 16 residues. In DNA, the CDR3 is TGTGCCAGCAGTTTCCGACTAGCGGGAGGAAAGGATGAGCAGTTCTTC. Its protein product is CASSFRLAGGKDEQFF.

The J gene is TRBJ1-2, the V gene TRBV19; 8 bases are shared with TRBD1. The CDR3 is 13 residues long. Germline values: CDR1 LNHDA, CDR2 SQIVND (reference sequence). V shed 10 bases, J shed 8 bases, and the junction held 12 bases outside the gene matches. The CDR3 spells CATETGERGGYTF. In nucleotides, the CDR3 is TGTGCCACCGAGACAGGGGAAAGGGGCGGCTACACCTTC.

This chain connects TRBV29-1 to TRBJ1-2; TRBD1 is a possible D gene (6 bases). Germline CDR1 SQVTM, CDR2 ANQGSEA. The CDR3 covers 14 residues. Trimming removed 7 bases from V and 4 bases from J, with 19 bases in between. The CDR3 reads CSALKEGGGYGYTF. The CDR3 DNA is TGCAGCGCTCTGAAAGAGGGAGGGGGCTATGGCTACACCTTC. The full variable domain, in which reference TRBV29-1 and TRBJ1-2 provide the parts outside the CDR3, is SAVISQKPSRDICQRGTSLTIQCQVDSQVTMMFWYRQQPGQSLTLIATANQGSEATYESGFVIDKFPISRPNLTFSTLTVSNMSPEDSSIYLCSALKEGGGYGYTFGSGTRLTVV.

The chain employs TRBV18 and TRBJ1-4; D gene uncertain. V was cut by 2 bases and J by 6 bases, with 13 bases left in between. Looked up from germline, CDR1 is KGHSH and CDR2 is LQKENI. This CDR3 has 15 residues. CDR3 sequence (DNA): TGTGCCAGCTCACCAATGGACGGCGCCTATGAAAAACTGTTTTTT. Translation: CASSPMDGAYEKLFF.

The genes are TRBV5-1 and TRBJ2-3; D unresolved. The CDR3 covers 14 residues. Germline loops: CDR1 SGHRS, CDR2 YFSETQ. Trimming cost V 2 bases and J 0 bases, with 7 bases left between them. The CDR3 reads CASSFIASTDTQYF. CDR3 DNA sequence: TGCGCCAGCAGCTTTATCGCTAGCACAGATACGCAGTATTTT.

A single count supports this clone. DNA of the CDR3: TGTGCCAGCAGCTTACAGGGTAGGGGAAACACCATATATTTT. The encoded protein is CASSLQGRGNTIYF. The V and J genes are TRBV7-2 and TRBJ1-3; a weak D match, TRBD1 (5 bases). The CDR3 covers 14 residues. The V gene lost 2 bases and the J gene lost 4 bases, with 9 bases spanning the gap. The germline V gene has CDR1 SGHTA and CDR2 FQGNSA.

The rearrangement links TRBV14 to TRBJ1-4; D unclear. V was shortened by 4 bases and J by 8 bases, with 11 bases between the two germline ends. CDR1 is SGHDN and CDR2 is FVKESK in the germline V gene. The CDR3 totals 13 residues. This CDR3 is CASSLIRYEKLFF. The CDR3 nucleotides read TGTGCCAGCAGCCTCATCCGATACGAAAAACTGTTTTTT. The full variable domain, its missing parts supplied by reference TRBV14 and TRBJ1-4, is EAGVTQFPSHSVIEKGQTVTLRCDPISGHDNLYWYRRVMGKEIKFLLHFVKESKQDESGMPNNRFLAERTGGTYSTLKVQPAELEDSGVYFCASSLIRYEKLFFGSGTQLSVL.

This CDR3 reads CASSLEGGRGYNEQFF. Here the CDR3 DNA reads TGTGCCAGCAGCTTGGAAGGGGGGCGAGGGTACAATGAGCAGTTCTTC. The rearrangement joins TRBV11-2 to TRBJ2-1; either TRBD1 or TRBD2 may fit D (6 bases each). From germline, CDR1 is SGHAT and CDR2 FQNNGV. V was clipped by 3 bases and J by 4 bases, with 16 bases between them. The CDR3 runs to 16 residues.